The following is a TCR beta chain sequence with its context. Its antigen is not identified. The CDR3 has 16 residues. Measured with immunoSEQ multiplex PCR; TCRdb has only the in-frame clones, and not every one. The sample includes 130,000 or so clones, roughly 91% seen only once; the top ten take over 3%. These data are taken from a study of cytomegalovirus exposure and HLA in healthy donors. Broader study findings: Associated with cytomegalovirus, according to the listing, were some 150 TCR beta chains. While the bulk of TCR sequences proved rare, some public TCRs turned up in many donors. Subsequent analysis found a tendency for first-cohort TCR clusters to co-occur within the 95 to 150 validation repertoires.

The rearrangement links TRBV21-1 to TRBJ1-2; no check of the table's D call, TRBD1, against the DNA was made. TRBV21-1 is a documented pseudogene. The sequence derives from a man in his thirties or forties in good health and CMV-seronegative. The sequencing sample was made of PBMCs. The CDR3 sequence is CASSKMDRGRSHGYTF. The DNA of the CDR3 is TGTGCCAGCAGCAAGATGGACAGGGGAAGGAGTCATGGCTACACCTTC.